The next 21 T cell receptor beta chains were all read from a single sample in a study of siplizumab effects on memory and regulatory T cells. Generated by immunoSEQ multiplex PCR, the TCRdb table keeps only in-frame clones and is missing some. Of roughly 80,000 clones listed, around 90% are singletons. Sequencing was done on a sample of Tregs sorted from blood. These TCRs come from a human donor in good health.

V gene TRBV7-2 combines with J gene TRBJ1-1; TRBD1 aligns across 7 bases. The CDR3 runs 15 residues. J was trimmed by 0 bases and V by 2 bases; bases with no gene match: 3. Germline CDR1 SGHTA, CDR2 FQGNSA. Here the CDR3 reads CASSLQGGMNTEAFF. The CDR3 nucleotides read TGTGCCAGCAGCTTACAGGGGGGCATGAACACTGAAGCTTTCTTT.

The chain joins TRBV7-2 to TRBJ2-5; 8 bases line up with TRBD1. The assigned J gene may be wrong: the sequence end matches TRBJ2-7 better. The CDR3 runs 17 residues. From germline, CDR1 is SGHTA and CDR2 FQGNSA. The DNA of the CDR3 is TGTGCCAGCAGCTTATCGCGTGTGGGGACAGGCCTCTACGAGCAGTACTTC. It specifies CASSLSRVGTGLYEQYF.

The V and J genes are TRBV19 and TRBJ1-4, with a tentative D call TRBD1 (6 bases). This CDR3 has 13 residues. Trimming removed 2 bases at V and 7 bases at J, with 8 bases between. CDR1 is LNHDA, CDR2 SQIVND, per germline (reference sequence). The CDR3 coding sequence is TGTGCCAGTAGTATAAACAGGGTTGAAAAACTGTTTTTT. Translated, it gives CASSINRVEKLFF.

This chain joins TRBV5-1 and TRBJ1-4, with a tentative D call TRBD1 (5 bases). With 1 base removed from V and 7 bases from J, the gap between germline ends came to 14 bases. CDR3 length: 15 amino acids. Germline V gene sequence: CDR1 SGHRS, CDR2 YFSETQ. The CDR3 loop is CASSLNGDGIEKLFF. The CDR3 DNA reads as TGCGCCAGCAGCTTGAATGGGGACGGGATTGAAAAACTGTTTTTT.

V and J are TRBV11-2 and TRBJ2-7; a possible D gene is TRBD2 (6 bases). There are 17 residues in the CDR3. Germline loops: CDR1 SGHAT, CDR2 FQNNGV. V lost 2 bases to trimming and J lost 0 bases, with 17 bases between them. The CDR3, as DNA: TGTGCCAGCAGCTTAAACCACCCCGGGACTTTCTCCTACGAGCAGTACTTC. Translating gives CASSLNHPGTFSYEQYF.

This chain uses TRBV5-4 with TRBJ1-2; maybe TRBD1 (6 bases). This CDR3 comprises 14 residues. Germline V gives CDR1 SGHNT, CDR2 YYREEE (reference sequence). With 0 bases removed from V and 5 bases from J, the gap between germline ends came to 11 bases. The CDR3 nucleotides read TGTGCCAGCAGCTTGGGGACAGCCAGATATGGCTACACCTTC. Its translation is CASSLGTARYGYTF.

The chain has TRBV6-4 and TRBJ1-5; D is unresolved. The ends were cut back, 5 bases at V and 3 bases at J, with 8 bases in the middle. Germline CDR1 and CDR2: MRHNA and SNTAGT. The CDR3 length is 13 residues. CDR3 protein: CASSPSLNQPQHF. In DNA, the CDR3 is TGTGCCAGCAGTCCCAGCCTCAATCAGCCCCAGCATTTT.

CDR3 in amino acids: CASSLQLQGEAFF. The CDR3 DNA reads TGCGCCAGCAGCTTGCAGTTGCAGGGTGAAGCTTTCTTT. The chain combines TRBV5-1 with TRBJ1-1, with TRBD1 as a possible D gene (5 bases). The germline V gene encodes CDR1 SGHRS and CDR2 YFSETQ. The V end was cut by 1 base, the J end by 7 bases, with 11 bases between. The CDR3 has 13 amino acids.

The chain uses TRBV29-1 and TRBJ1-6; D unclear. V was clipped by 1 base and J by 10 bases, with 17 bases between them. The CDR3 loop spans 15 amino acids. Germline assignment: CDR1 SQVTM and CDR2 ANQGSEA. The CDR3 here is CSVEALRPLSSPLHF. The DNA of the CDR3 is TGCAGCGTTGAAGCCCTTAGGCCCCTTTCGTCACCCCTCCACTTT.

This clone was seen once. The rearrangement joins TRBV19 to TRBJ2-5, with TRBD1 matching 8 bases. Germline loops: CDR1 LNHDA, CDR2 SQIVND (reference sequence). Losses at the gene ends were 3 bases for V and 4 bases for J; bases not matched to a gene: 4. This CDR3 region has 14 residues. The CDR3 DNA reads TGTGCCAGTAGTATCTGGGACAGGTCAGAGACCCAGTACTTC. Protein sequence: CASSIWDRSETQYF.

V and J are TRBV7-9 and TRBJ2-3; 9 positions agree with TRBD2. The V gene end was trimmed by 5 bases and the J gene end by 5 bases; junction bases not matched to a gene: 11. The CDR3 is made up of 16 amino acids. Per germline, CDR1 SEHNR and CDR2 FQNEAQ (reference sequence). The CDR3 region is CASSPRGGGARDTQYF. Here the CDR3 DNA reads TGTGCCAGCAGCCCACGGGGCGGGGGGGCTCGAGATACGCAGTATTTT. Based on the CDR3 plus reference TRBV7-9 and TRBJ2-3, the full variable domain is DTGVSQNPRHKITKRGQNVTFRCDPISEHNRLYWYRQTLGQGPEFLTYFQNEAQLEKSRLLSDRFSAERPKGSFSTLEIQRTEQGDSAMYLCASSPRGGGARDTQYFGPGTRLTVL.

The chain links TRBV10-3 to TRBJ2-7; TRBD2 matches 7 bases. The CDR3 runs 14 residues. Germline assignment: CDR1 ENHRY and CDR2 SYGVKD. The junction had 3 bases not matched to a gene; V was cut back by 2 bases and J by 2 bases. In DNA form, the CDR3 reads TGTGCCATCAGTGAGGGGGGGGATCCCTACGAGCAGTACTTC. Protein: CAISEGGDPYEQYF.

The rearrangement joins TRBV4-3 to TRBJ1-2, with D unresolved. V lost 1 base and J lost 12, with 15 bases in between. There are 13 residues in the CDR3. Germline CDR1 reads LGHNA; CDR2 reads YSLEER. CDR3 sequence (DNA): TGCGCCAGCAGCCAAGTCTCATCTGGGTCACACACCTTC. This codes for CASSQVSSGSHTF.

The chain carries TRBV7-2 and TRBJ2-1; 12 nucleotides match TRBD2. The germline V gene has CDR1 SGHTA and CDR2 FQGNSA. The CDR3 is made up of 15 amino acids. V dropped 1 base and J dropped 9; count of bases not matched to a gene: 4. The CDR3 DNA is TGTGCCAGCAGCTTAGGTCTAGCGGGGGGGAGTGAGCAGTTCTTC. This sequence encodes CASSLGLAGGSEQFF.

This chain links TRBV18 with TRBJ1-6; D ambiguous. Germline loops: CDR1 KGHSH, CDR2 LQKENI. There are 18 residues in the CDR3. The V end was cut by 2 bases, the J end by 5 bases, with 19 bases between. CDR3 region: CASSPGQVYSTNNSPLHF. In DNA form, the CDR3 reads TGTGCCAGCTCACCAGGCCAGGTGTACAGCACCAATAATTCACCCCTCCACTTT.

The gene calls are TRBV28 and TRBJ2-5; 9 positions match TRBD1. The CDR3 covers 14 residues. In germline, CDR1 is MDHEN, CDR2 SYDVKM. Unmatched junction bases numbered 7, after V lost 5 bases and J lost 6 bases. The CDR3 bases are TGTGCCAGCAGTAATCCGGGACAGGGAAAGACCCAGTACTTC. It translates to CASSNPGQGKTQYF. The full variable domain, rest sourced from reference TRBV28 and TRBJ2-5, is DVKVTQSSRYLVKRTGEKVFLECVQDMDHENMFWYRQDPGLGLRLIYFSYDVKMKEKGDIPEGYSVSREKKERFSLILESASTNQTSMYLCASSNPGQGKTQYFGPGTRLLVL.

The J gene is TRBJ1-3, the V gene TRBV7-2; D remains unclear. The V end was cut by 2 bases, the J end by 0 bases, with 14 bases between. The CDR3 extends over 17 amino acids. CDR1 and CDR2 from the germline V gene are SGHTA and FQGNSA. The CDR3 nucleotides are TGTGCCAGCAGCTTACTTAGGGCACGGGCCTCTGGAAACACCATATATTTT. This codes for CASSLLRARASGNTIYF.

The chain couples TRBV5-4 to TRBJ2-1; unclear D gene. From germline, CDR1 is SGHNT and CDR2 YYREEE (reference sequence). The CDR3 loop spans 13 amino acids. V lost 4 bases to trimming and J lost 8 bases, with 13 bases between them. The CDR3 DNA follows: TGTGCCAGCAGCACCGAATCTAGGGATGAGCAGTTCTTC. It codes for CASSTESRDEQFF.

The gene calls are TRBV13 and TRBJ1-6, with a tentative D call TRBD1 (5 bases). Per the germline V gene, CDR1 is PRHDT and CDR2 is FYEKMQ (reference sequence). The germline V and J ends were trimmed by 8 bases and 0 bases, with 11 bases remaining between them. The CDR3 contains 15 residues. The CDR3 spells CASGAYGSYNSPLHF. The CDR3 DNA reads TGTGCCAGCGGGGCCTACGGCTCCTATAATTCACCCCTCCACTTT.

The chain employs TRBV6-5 and TRBJ2-7, with 7 bases identical to TRBD1. The V and J ends lost 4 bases and 2 bases, in that order; junction bases with no gene match: 5. The V gene's germline CDR1 is MNHEY and CDR2 SVGAGI. The CDR3 has 14 amino acids. The CDR3 sequence is CASSFRDRAYEQYF. The CDR3 DNA is TGTGCCAGCAGTTTCCGGGACAGAGCCTACGAGCAGTACTTC.

This chain connects TRBV7-3 to TRBJ2-6, with 11 bases that match TRBD1. The length of the CDR3 is 15 residues. The junction had 3 bases not matched to a gene; V was cut back by 7 bases and J by 4 bases. CDR1 SGHTA and CDR2 FQGTGA come from the germline V gene. The CDR3 spells CASMGQGVGANVLTF. The CDR3 DNA is TGTGCCAGCATGGGACAGGGGGTCGGGGCCAACGTCCTGACTTTC.